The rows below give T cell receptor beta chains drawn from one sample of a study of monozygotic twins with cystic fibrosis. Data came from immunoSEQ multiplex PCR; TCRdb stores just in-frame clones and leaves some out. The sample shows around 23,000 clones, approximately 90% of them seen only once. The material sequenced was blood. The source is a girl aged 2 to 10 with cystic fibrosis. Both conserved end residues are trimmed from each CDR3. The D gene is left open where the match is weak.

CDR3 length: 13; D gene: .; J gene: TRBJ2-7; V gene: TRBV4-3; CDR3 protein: ASSQASEGFYEQY
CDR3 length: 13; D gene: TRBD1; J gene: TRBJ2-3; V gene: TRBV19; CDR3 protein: ASSTTGESTDTQY
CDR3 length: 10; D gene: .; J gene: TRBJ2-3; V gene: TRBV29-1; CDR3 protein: SVTPGRDTQY
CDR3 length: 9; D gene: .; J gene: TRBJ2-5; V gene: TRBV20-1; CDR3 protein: SAEMVETQY
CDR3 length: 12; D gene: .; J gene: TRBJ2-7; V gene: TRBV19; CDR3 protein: ASSSRPRFSEQY
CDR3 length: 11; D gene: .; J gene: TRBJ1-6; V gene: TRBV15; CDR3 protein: ATSRDLNSPLH
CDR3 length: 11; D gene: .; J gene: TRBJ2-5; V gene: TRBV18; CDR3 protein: ASSRTAQETQY
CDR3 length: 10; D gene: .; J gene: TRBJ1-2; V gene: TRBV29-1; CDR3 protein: SVDVADYGYT
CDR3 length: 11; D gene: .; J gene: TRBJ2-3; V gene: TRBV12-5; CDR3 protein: ASGLVQGRGEY
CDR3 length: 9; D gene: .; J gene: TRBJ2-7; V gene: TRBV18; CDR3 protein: ASSPGDEQY
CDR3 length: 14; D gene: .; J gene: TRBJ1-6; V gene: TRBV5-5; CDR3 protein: ASSLEGPGNNSPLH
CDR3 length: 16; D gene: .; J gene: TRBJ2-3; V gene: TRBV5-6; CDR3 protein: ASSSAAPVAGNTDTQY
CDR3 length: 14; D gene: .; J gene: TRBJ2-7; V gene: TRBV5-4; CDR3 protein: ASSLNGGDSSYEQY
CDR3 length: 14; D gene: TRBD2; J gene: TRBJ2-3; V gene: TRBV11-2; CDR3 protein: ASTLAGGPNTDTQY
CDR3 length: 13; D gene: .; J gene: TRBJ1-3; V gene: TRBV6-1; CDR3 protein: ASRNTGVSGNTIY
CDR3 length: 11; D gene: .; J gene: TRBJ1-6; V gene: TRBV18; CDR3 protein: ASSPREDSPLH
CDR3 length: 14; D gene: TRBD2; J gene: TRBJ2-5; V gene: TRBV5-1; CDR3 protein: ASSPPGSGGQETQY
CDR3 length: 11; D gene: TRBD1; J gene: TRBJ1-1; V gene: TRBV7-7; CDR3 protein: ASSLETGTEAF
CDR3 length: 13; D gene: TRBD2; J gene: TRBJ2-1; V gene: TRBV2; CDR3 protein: ASSDLWGGYNEQF
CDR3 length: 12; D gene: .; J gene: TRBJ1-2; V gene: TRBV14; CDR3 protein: ASSQGRINYGYT
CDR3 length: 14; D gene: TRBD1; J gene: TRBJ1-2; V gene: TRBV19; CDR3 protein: ASSISGTGVYYGYT
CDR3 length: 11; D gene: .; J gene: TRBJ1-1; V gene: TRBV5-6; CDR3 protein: ASRFRDNTETF
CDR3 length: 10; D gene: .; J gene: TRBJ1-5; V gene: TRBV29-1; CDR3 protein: SAGAPNQPQH
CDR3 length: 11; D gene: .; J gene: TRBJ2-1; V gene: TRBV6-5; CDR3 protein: ASSYFPGNEQF
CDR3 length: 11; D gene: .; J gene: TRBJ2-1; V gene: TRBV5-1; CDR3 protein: ASSPGRLNEQF
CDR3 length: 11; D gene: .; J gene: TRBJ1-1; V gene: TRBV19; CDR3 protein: ASSIDGLGAAF